Presented here are 7 T cell receptor beta chains from one specimen sequenced in a study of molecular identifiers for immune sequencing clone quantification (dated by TCRdb to 2016 to 2019). Libraries came from PCR. Data came from an Illumina HiSeq 4000. TCRdb trimmed public reads at Q25 via fastp, called clones via MiXCR and kept in-frame beta chains. Rows are combined by CDR3 protein, so each entry shows the most common genes and DNA. For this sample the table gives 300,000 to 400,000 distinct CDR3 sequences, of which around a fifth were detected only once. About 0.79% of the sample rests with the top ten. Specimen: naive CD8+ T cells from blood, with Jurkat cell RNA spiked in. The cell subset or site label here, explained by the study, means: FACS-sorted CD8+CD4-CCR7+CD45RA+ naive T cells. The source is a human donor in good health. Some libraries in this study had Jurkat cell RNA spiked in.

This clonotype showed up just once. A read error may be the cause here, since a much bigger clone is one base away. The chain links TRBV5-6 to TRBJ2-7; 7 bases map to TRBD2. This CDR3 contains 14 residues. Germline lookup yields CDR1 SGHDT and CDR2 YYEEEE. V lost 0 bases and J lost 5; bases outside the gene matches: 5. The CDR3 loop is CASSLGGRPHEQYF. As DNA, the CDR3 is TGTGCCAGCAGCTTGGGCGGGAGACCCCACGAGCAGTACTTC.

This clonotype occurred many times. The chain recombines TRBV7-9 with TRBJ2-3; possible D gene TRBD1, 6 bases. This CDR3 spans 15 amino acids. From germline, CDR1 is SEHNR and CDR2 FQNEAQ (reference sequence). With 5 bases removed from V and 6 bases from J, the gap between germline ends came to 18 bases. This CDR3 reads CASSIRDTGPDTQYF. The CDR3 DNA follows: TGTGCCAGCAGCATCCGGGACACAGGTCCGGATACGCAGTATTTT.

This clonotype has only a few counts. The rearrangement links TRBV12-3 or TRBV12-4 to TRBJ2-3; maybe TRBD2 (6 bases). Trimming removed 4 bases from V and 3 bases from J, with 20 bases in between. This CDR3 contains 17 residues. CDR3 in amino acids: CASSWGWASEGTDTQYF. CDR3 nucleotide sequence: TGTGCCAGCAGTTGGGGGTGGGCTAGCGAAGGGACAGATACGCAGTATTTT.

This clonotype has ten or more counts. The V and J genes are TRBV19 and TRBJ2-2; no clear D gene. The CDR3 spans 13 residues. Trimming cost V 4 bases and J 2 bases, with 5 bases left between them. Germline CDR1 LNHDA, CDR2 SQIVND (reference sequence). The chain's CDR3 is CASSTHNTGELFF. CDR3 nucleotide sequence: TGTGCCAGTAGTACGCATAACACCGGGGAGCTGTTTTTT.

This clonotype has at least ten counts. This sequence joins TRBV28 and TRBJ1-1, with D perhaps TRBD1 (6 bases). CDR3 length: 14 residues. Germline V gives CDR1 MDHEN, CDR2 SYDVKM. The V gene lost 2 bases and the J gene lost 4 bases, with 11 bases spanning the gap. This CDR3 is CASSLGLGGTEAFF. The CDR3 DNA reads TGTGCCAGCAGTTTAGGGTTAGGGGGCACTGAAGCTTTCTTT.

At least ten counts were recorded for this clonotype. The CDR3 nucleotides are TGTGCCACCAGTGATGGTAATTCCGGGGAGCTGTTTTTT. It codes for CATSDGNSGELFF. V is TRBV24-1 and J is TRBJ2-2; no clear D. The germline CDR1 and CDR2 sequences are KGHDR and SFDVKD. V was cut by 3 bases and J by 6 bases, with 7 bases left in between. This CDR3 contains 13 residues.

With respect to this clonotype: The CDR3 ends on some other residue instead of the conserved phenylalanine or tryptophan, so this is likely a read error. The rearrangement links TRBV27 to TRBJ2-7; 10 bases are shared with TRBD2. The trim removed 7 bases at V and 4 bases at J, leaving 10 bases unmatched. This CDR3 is 15 amino acids long. Per germline, CDR1 MNHEY and CDR2 SMNVEV (reference sequence). This CDR3 is CASIYRSGGVYEQYL. CDR3 coding DNA: TGTGCCAGCATTTATCGGAGCGGGGGGGTGTACGAGCAGTACCTC.